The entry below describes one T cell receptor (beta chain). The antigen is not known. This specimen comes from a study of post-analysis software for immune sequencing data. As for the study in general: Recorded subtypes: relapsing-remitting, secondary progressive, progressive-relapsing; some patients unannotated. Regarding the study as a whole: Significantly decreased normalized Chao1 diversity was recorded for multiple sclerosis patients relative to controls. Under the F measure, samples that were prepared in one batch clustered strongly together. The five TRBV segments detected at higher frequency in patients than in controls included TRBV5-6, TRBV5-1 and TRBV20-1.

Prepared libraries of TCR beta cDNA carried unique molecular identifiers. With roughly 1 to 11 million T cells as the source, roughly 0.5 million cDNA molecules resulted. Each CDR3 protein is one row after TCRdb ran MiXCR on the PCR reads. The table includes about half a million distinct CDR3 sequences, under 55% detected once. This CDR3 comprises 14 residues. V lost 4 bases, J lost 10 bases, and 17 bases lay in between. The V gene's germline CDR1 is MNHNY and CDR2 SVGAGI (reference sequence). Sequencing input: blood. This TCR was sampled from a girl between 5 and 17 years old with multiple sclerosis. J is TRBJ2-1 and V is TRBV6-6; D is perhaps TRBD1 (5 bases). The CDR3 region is CASSSQLREVEQFF. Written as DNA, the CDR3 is TGTGCCAGCAGTTCGCAACTCAGGGAAGTCGAGCAGTTCTTC.